Below, 11 T cell receptor beta chains from the same sample are listed, as sequenced in a study of cytomegalovirus exposure and HLA in healthy donors. PCR used 60 Vbeta primers and 13 Jbeta primers. Using immunoSEQ multiplex PCR, the repertoire was profiled, and TCRdb retains in-frame clones only, with some absent. The sample records some 200,000 clones, roughly 73% being singletons. The specimen was PBMCs. These receptors were collected from a female donor in good health and CMV-seronegative.

The genes are TRBV6-1 and TRBJ2-5, with TRBD2 matching over 7 bases. Germline CDR1 and CDR2: MNHNS and SASEGT. The length of the CDR3 is 16 residues. Germline trimming cut 0 bases from V and 1 base from J; bases unmatched to any gene: 5. CDR3 bases: TGTGCCAGCAGTGAAGCACGGCTAGCGGCCCAAGAGACCCAGTACTTC. This codes for CASSEARLAAQETQYF.

The chain couples TRBV18 to TRBJ2-5, with 9 nucleotides matching TRBD1. J was trimmed by 5 bases and V by 3 bases; bases with no gene match: 4. Germline CDR1 and CDR2: KGHSH and LQKENI. The CDR3 has 14 amino acids. CDR3 in DNA: TGTGCCAGCTCACCGGACAGGGGTGGTGAGACCCAGTACTTC. It encodes CASSPDRGGETQYF.

The V gene is TRBV13, the J gene TRBJ1-2; the D is unclear. V shed 2 bases and J shed 3 bases, with 7 bases lying between them. The germline gives CDR1 PRHDT, CDR2 FYEKMQ (reference sequence). The CDR3 covers 13 residues. The CDR3 nucleotides read TGTGCCAGCAGCTTATACGGGGACTATGGCTACACCTTC. It yields the protein CASSLYGDYGYTF.

The gene calls are TRBV6-6 and TRBJ2-1; D possibly corresponds to TRBD2 (5 bases). CDR1 and CDR2 from the germline V gene are MNHNY and SVGAGI (reference sequence). Trimming pared 5 bases from V and 0 bases from J, leaving 11 bases between. CDR3 size: 15 residues. The CDR3 DNA reads TGTGCCAGCAGTAGCTCTAGCCTCTCCTACAATGAGCAGTTCTTC. This translates into CASSSSSLSYNEQFF.

This clone was observed a handful of times. The chain combines TRBV4-3 with TRBJ2-7, with 8 bases matching TRBD2. The V segment lost 3 bases and the J segment 0 bases; nucleotides outside the gene matches: 7. Looked up from germline, CDR1 is LGHNA and CDR2 is YSLEER. The CDR3 loop spans 16 amino acids. CDR3 nucleotide sequence: TGCGCCAGCAGCCAGCTAGCCGGGACTAGCTCCTACGAGCAGTACTTC. Translation gives CASSQLAGTSSYEQYF.

The chain combines TRBV28 with TRBJ2-3; 9 bases are a match to TRBD2. Germline V gives CDR1 MDHEN, CDR2 SYDVKM. V shed 3 bases, J shed 2 bases, and the junction held 6 bases outside the gene matches. This CDR3 has 16 residues. The CDR3 DNA sequence: TGTGCCAGCAGTTTCGGAGGCGGGAGGGCCACAGATACGCAGTATTTT. Its protein product is CASSFGGGRATDTQYF.

V is TRBV7-2 and J is TRBJ2-5; TRBD2 matches 12 bases. The CDR3 runs 18 residues. Germline CDR1 and CDR2: SGHTA and FQGNSA. V gave up 0 bases and J gave up 7 bases; unmatched junction bases: 12. CDR3 amino acids: CASSLAPSSGGAFGTQYF. As DNA, the CDR3 is TGTGCCAGCAGCTTAGCCCCCTCTAGCGGGGGGGCCTTTGGGACCCAGTACTTC.

This clone was found a few times. V usage is TRBV30 and J usage is TRBJ2-1, with D perhaps matching TRBD2 (5 bases). Germline V gene lookup returns CDR1 GTSNPN and CDR2 SVGIG (reference sequence). Trimming removed 0 bases from V and 7 bases from J, with 13 bases in between. The CDR3 loop spans 14 amino acids. The chain's CDR3 is CAWSVNFPGNEQFF. CDR3 bases: TGTGCCTGGAGTGTAAATTTCCCGGGGAATGAGCAGTTCTTC.

V and J are TRBV28 and TRBJ1-5; D might be TRBD1 (5 bases). V was clipped by 2 bases and J by 4 bases, with 9 bases between them. Germline CDR1 and CDR2: MDHEN and SYDVKM. The CDR3 loop spans 14 amino acids. For the CDR3, the DNA is TGTGCCAGCAGTTTAAGACGGACAAATCAGCCCCAGCATTTT. Translated: CASSLRRTNQPQHF.

CDR3 in amino acids: CASSNRGCYNEQFF. In nucleotides, the CDR3 is TGTGCCAGCAGCAACCGGGGTTGCTACAATGAGCAGTTCTTC. The chain employs TRBV21-1 and TRBJ2-1; no check of the table's D call, TRBD2, against the DNA was made. TRBV21-1 is given as a pseudogene. The CDR3 sequence is 14 residues long.

This chain connects TRBV7-3 to TRBJ2-7; D is possibly TRBD1 (5 bases). Germline lookup yields CDR1 SGHTA and CDR2 FQGTGA. This CDR3 has 16 amino acids. With 0 bases removed from V and 7 bases from J, the gap between germline ends came to 19 bases. The CDR3 region has the DNA TGTGCCAGCAGCTTAACCCCAGGGTCCCAGACATATGAGCAGTACTTC. As protein: CASSLTPGSQTYEQYF.